This record looks at one TCR beta chain sequence and its context. This record comes from a study of control samples from healthy donors and cancer patients. The CDR3 is 13 amino acids. V lost 5 bases and J 4 bases, leaving 8 bases between the germline ends. Germline CDR1 MNHEY, CDR2 SMNVEV (reference sequence). Libraries were prepared by immunoSEQ multiplex PCR; TCRdb keeps only in-frame clonotypes and omits some of them. The sample has more than 15,000 clones; around 90% are singletons. Input material: PBMCs. The V call is TRBV27, the J call TRBJ2-2; no reliable D call. The origin of this receptor is an older woman with head and neck cancer. The CDR3, as DNA: TGTGCCAGCAGTCCCTCTCTCACCGGGGAGCTGTTTTTT. Amino acids: CASSPSLTGELFF.